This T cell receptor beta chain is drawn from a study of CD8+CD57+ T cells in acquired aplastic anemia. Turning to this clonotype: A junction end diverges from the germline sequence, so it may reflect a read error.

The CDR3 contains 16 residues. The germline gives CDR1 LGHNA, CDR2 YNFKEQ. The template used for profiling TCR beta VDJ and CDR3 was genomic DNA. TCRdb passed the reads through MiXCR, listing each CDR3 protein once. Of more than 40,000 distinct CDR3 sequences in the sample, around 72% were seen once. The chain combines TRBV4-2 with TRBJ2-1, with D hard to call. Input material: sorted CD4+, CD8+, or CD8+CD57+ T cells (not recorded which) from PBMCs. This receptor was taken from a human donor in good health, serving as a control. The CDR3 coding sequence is TGTGCCAACAGCCAAAAGGCTAACGCTACCTACAATGAGCAGTTCTTC. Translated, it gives CANSQKANATYNEQFF.